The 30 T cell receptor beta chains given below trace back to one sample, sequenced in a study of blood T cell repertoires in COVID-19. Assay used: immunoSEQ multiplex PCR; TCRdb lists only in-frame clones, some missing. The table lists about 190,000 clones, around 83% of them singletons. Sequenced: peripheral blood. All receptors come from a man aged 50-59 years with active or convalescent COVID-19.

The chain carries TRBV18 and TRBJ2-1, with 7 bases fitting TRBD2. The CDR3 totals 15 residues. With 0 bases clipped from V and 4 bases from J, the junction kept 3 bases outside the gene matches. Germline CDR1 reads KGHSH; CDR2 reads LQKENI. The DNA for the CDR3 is TGTGCCAGCTCACCACCTAGCGGGCCATACAATGAGCAGTTCTTC. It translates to CASSPPSGPYNEQFF.

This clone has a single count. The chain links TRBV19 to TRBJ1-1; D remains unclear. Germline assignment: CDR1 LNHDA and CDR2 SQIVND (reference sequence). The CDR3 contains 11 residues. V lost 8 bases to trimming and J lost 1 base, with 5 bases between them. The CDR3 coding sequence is TGTGCCAGTTGCGAGAACACTGAAGCTTTCTTT. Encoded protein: CASCENTEAFF.

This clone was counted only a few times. The CDR3 sequence is CASREQGSTEAFF. The CDR3 nucleotides are TGTGCCAGCAGGGAACAGGGGTCCACTGAAGCTTTCTTT. The J gene is TRBJ1-1, the V gene TRBV6-6, with TRBD1 identical over 7 bases. The CDR3 spans 13 residues. The germline V gene has CDR1 MNHNY and CDR2 SVGAGI (reference sequence). V was clipped by 6 bases and J by 4 bases; unmatched bases: 5.

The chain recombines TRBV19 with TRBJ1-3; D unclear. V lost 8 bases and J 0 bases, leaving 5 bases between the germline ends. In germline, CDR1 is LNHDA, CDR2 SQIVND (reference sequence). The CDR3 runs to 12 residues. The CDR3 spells CASLSSGNTIYF. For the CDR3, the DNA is TGTGCCAGTTTGAGCTCTGGAAACACCATATATTTT.

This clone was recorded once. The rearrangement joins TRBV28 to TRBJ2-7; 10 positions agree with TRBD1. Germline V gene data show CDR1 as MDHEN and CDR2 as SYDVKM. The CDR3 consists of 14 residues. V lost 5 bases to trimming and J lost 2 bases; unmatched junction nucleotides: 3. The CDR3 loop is CASSDRGRTYEQYF. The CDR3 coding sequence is TGTGCCAGCAGTGACAGGGGGCGAACCTACGAGCAGTACTTC.

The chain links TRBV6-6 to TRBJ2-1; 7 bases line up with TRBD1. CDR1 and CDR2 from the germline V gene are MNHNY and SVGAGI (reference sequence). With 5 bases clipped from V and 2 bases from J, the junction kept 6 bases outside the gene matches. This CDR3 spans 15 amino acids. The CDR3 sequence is CASSKDRVAYNEQFF. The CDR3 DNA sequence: TGTGCCAGCAGTAAAGACAGGGTAGCCTACAATGAGCAGTTCTTC.

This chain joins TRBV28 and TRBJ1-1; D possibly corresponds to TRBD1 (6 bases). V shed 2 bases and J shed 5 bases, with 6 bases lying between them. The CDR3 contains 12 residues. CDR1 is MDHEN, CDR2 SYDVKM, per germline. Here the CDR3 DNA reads TGTGCCAGCAGTTTACAGGGGACTGAAGCTTTCTTT. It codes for CASSLQGTEAFF.

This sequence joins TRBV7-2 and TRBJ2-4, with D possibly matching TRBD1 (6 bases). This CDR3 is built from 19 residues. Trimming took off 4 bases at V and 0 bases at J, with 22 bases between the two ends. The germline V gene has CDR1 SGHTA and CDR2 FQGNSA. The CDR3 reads CASSSPGHHTPLAKNIQYF. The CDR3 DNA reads TGTGCCAGCAGCTCACCGGGACACCATACCCCTCTAGCCAAAAACATTCAGTACTTC.

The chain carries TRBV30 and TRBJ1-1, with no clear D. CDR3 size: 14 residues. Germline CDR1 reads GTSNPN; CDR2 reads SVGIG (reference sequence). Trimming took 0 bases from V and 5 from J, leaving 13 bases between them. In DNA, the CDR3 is TGTGCCTGGAGTGTTGGCCTGGTGATAACTGAAGCTTTCTTT. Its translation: CAWSVGLVITEAFF.

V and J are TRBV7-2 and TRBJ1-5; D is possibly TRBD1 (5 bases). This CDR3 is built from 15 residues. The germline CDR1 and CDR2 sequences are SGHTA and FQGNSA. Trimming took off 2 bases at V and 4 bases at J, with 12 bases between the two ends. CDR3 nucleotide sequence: TGTGCCAGCAGCTTACAGCAGGGTATTAATCAGCCCCAGCATTTT. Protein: CASSLQQGINQPQHF.

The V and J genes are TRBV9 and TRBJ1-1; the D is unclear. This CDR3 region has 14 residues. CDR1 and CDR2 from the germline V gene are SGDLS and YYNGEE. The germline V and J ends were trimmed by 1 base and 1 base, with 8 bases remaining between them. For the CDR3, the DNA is TGTGCCAGCAGCGTACAGGTCGGGAACACTGAAGCTTTCTTT. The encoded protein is CASSVQVGNTEAFF.

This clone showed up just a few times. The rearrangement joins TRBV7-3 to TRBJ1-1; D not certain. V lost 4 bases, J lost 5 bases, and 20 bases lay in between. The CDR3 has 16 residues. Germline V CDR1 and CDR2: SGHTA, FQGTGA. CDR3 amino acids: CASSSHSTDTGTEAFF. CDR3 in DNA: TGTGCCAGCAGCTCTCATTCGACCGATACGGGGACTGAAGCTTTCTTT.

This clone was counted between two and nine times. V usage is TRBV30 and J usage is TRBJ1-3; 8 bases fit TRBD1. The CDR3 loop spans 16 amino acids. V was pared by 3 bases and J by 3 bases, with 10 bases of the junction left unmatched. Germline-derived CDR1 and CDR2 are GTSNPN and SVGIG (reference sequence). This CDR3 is CAWRPLAGGNGNTIYF. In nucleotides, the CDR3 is TGTGCCTGGAGGCCCCTGGCAGGGGGCAATGGAAACACCATATATTTT.

This CDR3 reads CASSQMSKQGRFQPQHF. CDR3 coding DNA: TGCGCCAGCAGCCAAATGTCCAAACAGGGGAGGTTTCAGCCCCAGCATTTT. The chain links TRBV4-1 to TRBJ1-5, with 7 positions matching TRBD1. The CDR3 is 17 residues long. The V segment lost 2 bases and the J segment 6 bases; nucleotides outside the gene matches: 13. The germline gives CDR1 MGHRA, CDR2 YSYEKL.

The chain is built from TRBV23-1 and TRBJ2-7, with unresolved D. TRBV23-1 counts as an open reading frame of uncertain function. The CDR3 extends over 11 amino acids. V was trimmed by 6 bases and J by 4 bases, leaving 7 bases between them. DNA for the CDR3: TGCGCCAGCAGCGGAGTATACGAGCAGTACTTC. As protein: CASSGVYEQYF.

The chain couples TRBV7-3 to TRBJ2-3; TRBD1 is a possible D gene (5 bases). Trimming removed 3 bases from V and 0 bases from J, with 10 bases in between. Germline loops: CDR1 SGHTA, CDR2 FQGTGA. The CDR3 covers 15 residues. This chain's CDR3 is CASSFRGASTDTQYF. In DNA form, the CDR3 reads TGTGCCAGCAGCTTTAGGGGTGCTAGCACAGATACGCAGTATTTT.

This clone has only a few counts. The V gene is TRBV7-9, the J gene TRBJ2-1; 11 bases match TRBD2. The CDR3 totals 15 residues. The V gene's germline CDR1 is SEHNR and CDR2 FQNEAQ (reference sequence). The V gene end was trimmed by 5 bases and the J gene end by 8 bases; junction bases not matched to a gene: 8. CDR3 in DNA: TGTGCCAGCAGCCTAGGGACTAGCGGATGGGATGAGCAGTTCTTC. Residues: CASSLGTSGWDEQFF.

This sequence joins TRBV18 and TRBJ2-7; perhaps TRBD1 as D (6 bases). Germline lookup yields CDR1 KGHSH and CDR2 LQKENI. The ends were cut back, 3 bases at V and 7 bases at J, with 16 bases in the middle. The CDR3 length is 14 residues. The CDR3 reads CASSPGTRPYEQYF. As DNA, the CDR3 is TGTGCCAGCTCACCTGGGACACGGCCGTATGAGCAGTACTTC.

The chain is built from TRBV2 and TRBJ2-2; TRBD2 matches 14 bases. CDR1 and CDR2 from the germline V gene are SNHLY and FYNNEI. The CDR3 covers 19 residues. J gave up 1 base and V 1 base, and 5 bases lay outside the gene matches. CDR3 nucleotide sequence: TGTGCCAGCAGTGAAGGGAAGACTAGCGGGAGGGTGAACACCGGGGAGCTGTTTTTT. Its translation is CASSEGKTSGRVNTGELFF.

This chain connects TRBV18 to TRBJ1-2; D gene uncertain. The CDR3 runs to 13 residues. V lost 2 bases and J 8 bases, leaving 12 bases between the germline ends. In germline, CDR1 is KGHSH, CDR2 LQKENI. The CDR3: CASSPARSGGYTF. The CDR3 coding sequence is TGTGCCAGCTCACCAGCCAGGTCAGGAGGCTACACCTTC. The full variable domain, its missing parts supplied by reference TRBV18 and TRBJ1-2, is NAGVMQNPRHLVRRRGQEARLRCSPMKGHSHVYWYRQLPEEGLKFMVYLQKENIIDESGMPKERFSAEFPKEGPSILRIQQVVRGDSAAYFCASSPARSGGYTFGSGTRLTVV.

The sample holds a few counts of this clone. CDR3 region: CASSQGAGVNTEAFF. The CDR3 bases are TGTGCCAGCAGCCAAGGTGCAGGGGTGAACACTGAAGCTTTCTTT. The rearrangement uses TRBV3-1 (or the pseudogene TRBV3-2) and TRBJ1-1; possible D gene TRBD1, 6 bases. The V end was cut by 1 base, the J end by 0 bases, with 9 bases between. The CDR3 spans 15 residues. Germline CDR1 reads LGHDT; CDR2 reads YNNKEL (reference sequence).

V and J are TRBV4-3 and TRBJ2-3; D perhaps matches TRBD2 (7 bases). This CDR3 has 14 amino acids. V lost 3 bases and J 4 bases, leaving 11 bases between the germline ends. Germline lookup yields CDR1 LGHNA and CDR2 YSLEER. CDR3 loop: CASSQGGAADTQYF. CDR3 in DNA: TGCGCCAGCAGCCAGGGGGGGGCGGCAGATACGCAGTATTTT.

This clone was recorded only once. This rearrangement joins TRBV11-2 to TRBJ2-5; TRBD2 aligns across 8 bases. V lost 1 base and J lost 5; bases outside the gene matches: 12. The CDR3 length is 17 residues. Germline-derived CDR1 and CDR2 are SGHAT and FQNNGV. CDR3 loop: CASSLGWPGGEGETQYF. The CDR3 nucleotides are TGTGCCAGCAGCTTAGGGTGGCCGGGAGGGGAGGGGGAGACCCAGTACTTC.

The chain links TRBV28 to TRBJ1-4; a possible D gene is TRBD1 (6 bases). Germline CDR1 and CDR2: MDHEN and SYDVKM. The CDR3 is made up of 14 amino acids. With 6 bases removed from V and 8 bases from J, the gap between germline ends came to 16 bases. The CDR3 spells CASRVAGGVEKLFF. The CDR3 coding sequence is TGTGCCAGCAGGGTGGCGGGGGGCGTAGAAAAACTGTTTTTT.

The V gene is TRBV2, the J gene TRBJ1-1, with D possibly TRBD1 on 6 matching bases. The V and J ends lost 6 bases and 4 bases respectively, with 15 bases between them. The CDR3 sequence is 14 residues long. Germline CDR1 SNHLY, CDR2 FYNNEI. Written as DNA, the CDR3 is TGTGCCAGCAGGATTCAGGGGAGTTTCACTGAAGCTTTCTTT. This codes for CASRIQGSFTEAFF.

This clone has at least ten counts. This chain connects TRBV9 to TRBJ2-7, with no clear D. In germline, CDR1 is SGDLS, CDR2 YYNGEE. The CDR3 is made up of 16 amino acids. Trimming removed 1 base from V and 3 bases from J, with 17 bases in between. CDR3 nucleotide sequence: TGTGCCAGCAGCGTACGGTCGTCTGTTGGTCTCTACGAGCAGTACTTC. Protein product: CASSVRSSVGLYEQYF. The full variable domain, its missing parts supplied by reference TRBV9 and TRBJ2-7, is DSGVTQTPKHLITATGQRVTLRCSPRSGDLSVYWYQQSLDQGLQFLIQYYNGEERAKGNILERFSAQQFPDLHSELNLSSLELGDSALYFCASSVRSSVGLYEQYFGPGTRLTVT.

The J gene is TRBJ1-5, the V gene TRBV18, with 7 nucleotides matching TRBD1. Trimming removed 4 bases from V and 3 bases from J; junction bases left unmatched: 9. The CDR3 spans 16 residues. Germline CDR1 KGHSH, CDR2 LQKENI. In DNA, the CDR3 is TGTGCCAGCTCACAAGACCCGGGACAGTTCAATCAGCCCCAGCATTTT. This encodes CASSQDPGQFNQPQHF.

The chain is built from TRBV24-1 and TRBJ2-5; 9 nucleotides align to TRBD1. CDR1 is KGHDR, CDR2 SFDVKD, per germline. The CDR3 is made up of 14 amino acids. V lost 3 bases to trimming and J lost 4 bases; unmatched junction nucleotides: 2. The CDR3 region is CATSDTGGGETQYF. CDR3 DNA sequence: TGTGCCACCAGTGATACAGGGGGCGGAGAGACCCAGTACTTC.

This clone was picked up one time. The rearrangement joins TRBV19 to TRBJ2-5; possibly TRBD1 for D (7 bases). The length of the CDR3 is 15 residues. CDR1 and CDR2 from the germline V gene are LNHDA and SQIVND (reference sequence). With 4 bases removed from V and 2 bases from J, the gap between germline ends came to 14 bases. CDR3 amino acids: CASSTPTGTQETQYF. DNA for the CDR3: TGTGCCAGTAGTACCCCGACAGGGACTCAAGAGACCCAGTACTTC.

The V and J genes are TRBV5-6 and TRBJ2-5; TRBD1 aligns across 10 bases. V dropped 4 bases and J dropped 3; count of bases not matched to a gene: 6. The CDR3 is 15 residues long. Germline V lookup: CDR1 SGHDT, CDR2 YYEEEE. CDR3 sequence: CASSTPGTGEETQYF. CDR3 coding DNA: TGTGCCAGCAGCACCCCCGGGACAGGGGAAGAGACCCAGTACTTC.